The 20 T cell receptor beta chains below were found in one sample sequenced in a study of shared clonotypes between healthy human individuals (dated by TCRdb to between 2020 and 2021). Libraries were built with the immunoSEQ multiplex PCR assay. Sourced from immuneACCESS, this table was stored by TCRdb with only in-frame sequences that have V and J called. A share of the clones is absent; for the studies checked, an unresolved V gene accounts for under half, and the remainder has no known explanation. This sample gives roughly 2.1 million clones in total; 93% of them show up just once. Together, the top ten hold over 1.5% of the sample. CD8 naive samples were obtained by positive selection for CCR7 among CD45RO-negative cells, yielding a CD45RA+CCR7+ population from which TemRA cells were excluded. Sequenced: naive CD8+ T cells from PBMCs. The cell subset or site label, read with the paper, signifies: CD45RA+CCR7+. Receptors originate from a man between 18 and 29 years old in good health. Some clones in this sample may be carry-over from other donors' samples.

The chain is built from TRBV28 and TRBJ2-3, with 9 bases identical to TRBD2. Per the germline V gene, CDR1 is MDHEN and CDR2 is SYDVKM. The CDR3 extends over 16 amino acids. V shed 5 bases and J 2 bases; nucleotides not matched to a gene: 8. The CDR3 here is CASSINLAGYTDTQYF. Here the CDR3 DNA reads TGTGCCAGCAGTATAAATCTAGCGGGATACACAGATACGCAGTATTTT.

V is TRBV30 and J is TRBJ2-3; either TRBD1 or TRBD2 may fit D (7 bases each). Germline values: CDR1 GTSNPN, CDR2 SVGIG (reference sequence). The CDR3 has 14 residues. For the CDR3, the DNA is TGTGCGACCTCAGGGGGGGGCTCCACAGATACGCAGTATTTT. Its translation is CATSGGGSTDTQYF.

J is TRBJ2-5 and V is TRBV7-9; D not certain. Germline CDR1 SEHNR, CDR2 FQNEAQ (reference sequence). CDR3 size: 16 residues. Trimming left V 3 bases short and J 6 bases short, with 20 bases between. The CDR3 DNA reads TGTGCCAGCAGCTTCCCCCTCCGAGGAGAAGGCAAGACCCAGTACTTC. Translated, it gives CASSFPLRGEGKTQYF.

This clone was observed once. V usage is TRBV5-6 and J usage is TRBJ2-1; 8 bases are a match to TRBD2. Trimming cost V 4 bases and J 7 bases; bases outside gene matches: 7. Germline V gene lookup returns CDR1 SGHDT and CDR2 YYEEEE. The CDR3 consists of 14 residues. The DNA for the CDR3 is TGTGCCAGCAGCCCCGGACTAGCTACTAATGAGCAGTTCTTC. This sequence encodes CASSPGLATNEQFF.

The chain uses TRBV7-6 and TRBJ2-1, with 8 nucleotides matching TRBD1. With 7 bases clipped from V and 7 bases from J, the junction kept 12 bases outside the gene matches. Germline CDR1 reads SGHVS; CDR2 reads FNYEAQ. CDR3 length: 15 amino acids. The chain's CDR3 is CASKWAAGGFNEQFF. CDR3 sequence (DNA): TGTGCCAGCAAGTGGGCAGCAGGGGGCTTTAATGAGCAGTTCTTC.

The V and J genes are TRBV9 and TRBJ1-2; TRBD1 is a possible D gene (5 bases). The CDR3 length is 15 residues. Germline loops: CDR1 SGDLS, CDR2 YYNGEE. V was pared by 4 bases and J by 4 bases, with 17 bases between. In nucleotides, the CDR3 is TGTGCCAGCAGCCCTCGAACCCGGGACCTCTATGGCTACACCTTC. Translating it yields CASSPRTRDLYGYTF. The full variable domain, completed using reference TRBV9 and TRBJ1-2, is DSGVTQTPKHLITATGQRVTLRCSPRSGDLSVYWYQQSLDQGLQFLIQYYNGEERAKGNILERFSAQQFPDLHSELNLSSLELGDSALYFCASSPRTRDLYGYTFGSGTRLTVV.

The rearrangement joins TRBV27 to TRBJ2-5; D perhaps matches TRBD1 (5 bases). Between the trimmed V and J ends, which lost 3 bases and 7 bases, there was a span of 15 bases. Per germline, CDR1 MNHEY and CDR2 SMNVEV (reference sequence). The CDR3 totals 14 residues. CDR3 in amino acids: CASSLTDTSGTQYF. DNA for the CDR3: TGTGCCAGCAGTTTGACAGACACAAGTGGGACCCAGTACTTC.

The chain carries TRBV27 and TRBJ1-2; 11 nucleotides align to TRBD1. The germline V gene encodes CDR1 MNHEY and CDR2 SMNVEV (reference sequence). CDR3 length: 15 amino acids. Trimming cost V 10 bases and J 1 base; bases outside gene matches: 8. The CDR3 bases are TGTGCCACTCGGGACAGGGGGATCCTTAACTATGGCTACACCTTC. Amino acid sequence: CATRDRGILNYGYTF.

The gene calls are TRBV28 and TRBJ2-1; perhaps TRBD2 as D (6 bases). Germline CDR1 reads MDHEN; CDR2 reads SYDVKM. The CDR3 is made up of 14 amino acids. V gave up 3 bases and J gave up 3 bases, with 9 bases separating them. The DNA for the CDR3 is TGTGCCAGCAGTTTCCCGGGAGTCTACAATGAGCAGTTCTTC. It is translated as CASSFPGVYNEQFF.

This chain uses TRBV29-1 with TRBJ1-1, with a weak D call TRBD1 (5 bases). This CDR3 region has 12 residues. The V end lost 4 bases, the J end lost 6 bases, and 12 bases lay between the germline ends. Germline V gives CDR1 SQVTM, CDR2 ANQGSEA. CDR3 sequence reads: CSVVEGGAEAFF. The DNA of the CDR3 is TGCAGCGTTGTGGAAGGAGGGGCTGAAGCTTTCTTT.

This chain connects TRBV7-2 to TRBJ2-7, with 12 nucleotides matching TRBD2. J gave up 0 bases and V 2 bases, and 2 bases lay outside the gene matches. The CDR3 is 16 residues long. Germline lookup yields CDR1 SGHTA and CDR2 FQGNSA. CDR3 nucleotides: TGTGCCAGCAGCTTACTAGCGGGAGGGACCTCCTACGAGCAGTACTTC. Encoded protein: CASSLLAGGTSYEQYF.

J is TRBJ2-7 and V is TRBV5-6; unclear D gene. Germline assignment: CDR1 SGHDT and CDR2 YYEEEE. The CDR3 runs 13 residues. Trimming pared 2 bases from V and 4 bases from J, leaving 10 bases between. The CDR3 here is CASSFGAGYEQYF. CDR3 sequence (DNA): TGTGCCAGCAGCTTTGGTGCAGGTTACGAGCAGTACTTC.

The CDR3 is CASSPFGTGLEQYF. The CDR3 DNA sequence: TGTGCCAGCAGTCCCTTTGGGACAGGGTTGGAGCAGTACTTC. The rearrangement joins TRBV28 to TRBJ2-7; 9 nucleotides match TRBD1. V was clipped by 5 bases and J by 7 bases; unmatched bases: 9. The length of the CDR3 is 14 residues. Germline V gene data show CDR1 as MDHEN and CDR2 as SYDVKM.

This CDR3 is CASSPVREVYF. The CDR3 nucleotides are TGTGCCAGCAGTCCCGTCCGAGAGGTGTACTTC. The V gene is TRBV28, the J gene TRBJ2-7; no clear D. The length of the CDR3 is 11 residues. Trimming shortened V by 5 bases and J by 12 bases, and 14 bases separated the two germline ends. Germline lookup yields CDR1 MDHEN and CDR2 SYDVKM.

CDR3 DNA: TGTGCCAGCAACGGGATTTCGAGGGACATGAACACTGAAGCTTTCTTT. It encodes CASNGISRDMNTEAFF. V is TRBV2 and J is TRBJ1-1, with D perhaps TRBD1 (6 bases). The ends were cut back, 7 bases at V and 0 bases at J, with 18 bases in the middle. This CDR3 has 16 residues. Germline V gene lookup returns CDR1 SNHLY and CDR2 FYNNEI.

J is TRBJ2-7 and V is TRBV4-1; 7 bases line up with TRBD1. Losses at the gene ends were 2 bases for V and 4 bases for J; bases not matched to a gene: 2. Germline V gene data show CDR1 as MGHRA and CDR2 as YSYEKL. This CDR3 contains 13 residues. The CDR3 protein is CASSQNRGYEQYF. DNA of the CDR3: TGCGCCAGCAGCCAAAACAGGGGTTACGAGCAGTACTTC.

With regard to this clone: Other DNA variants within this sample encode the same CDR3. This sequence joins TRBV6-5 and TRBJ1-2; D is possibly TRBD1 (5 bases). Trimming left V 5 bases short and J 6 bases short, with 7 bases between. The germline V gene has CDR1 MNHEY and CDR2 SVGAGI. The CDR3 totals 11 residues. CDR3 loop: CASSTGDGYTF. As DNA, the CDR3 is TGTGCCAGCAGTACGGGGGATGGCTACACCTTC.

This chain joins TRBV9 and TRBJ1-2; 10 bases map to TRBD1. This CDR3 has 15 amino acids. J lost 2 bases, V lost 3 bases, and 4 bases had no gene match. The germline CDR1 and CDR2 sequences are SGDLS and YYNGEE. CDR3 coding DNA: TGTGCCAGCAGCGGCGGACAGGGGGGGAACTATGGCTACACCTTC. This translates into CASSGGQGGNYGYTF.

The V and J genes are TRBV30 and TRBJ1-2; D is unresolved. The CDR3 extends over 14 amino acids. Per germline, CDR1 GTSNPN and CDR2 SVGIG (reference sequence). Between the trimmed V and J ends, which lost 0 bases and 2 bases, there was a span of 10 bases. CDR3 sequence reads: CAWSVWPVNYGYTF. CDR3 DNA: TGTGCCTGGAGTGTATGGCCGGTAAACTATGGCTACACCTTC.

V gene TRBV30 combines with J gene TRBJ2-1; no reliable D call. CDR3 size: 13 residues. The V and J ends lost 1 base and 8 bases respectively, with 12 bases between them. CDR1 and CDR2 (germline): GTSNPN, SVGIG (reference sequence). CDR3 amino acids: CAWSGSLRDEQFF. Written as DNA, the CDR3 is TGTGCCTGGAGTGGCAGCCTAAGGGATGAGCAGTTCTTC.